The TCR beta chain described here comes from a study of blood T cell repertoires in COVID-19. For the study at large: Samples came from the United States, Italy and Spain, spanning acute and convalescent COVID-19. PBMCs, B-cell-depleted T cells, or T cells were the source of the cDNA or gDNA that made up the material.

Germline V gene sequence: CDR1 SGHRS, CDR2 YFSETQ. The CDR3 has 17 residues. The ends were cut back, 0 bases at V and 0 bases at J, with 13 bases in the middle. Authors' methods: Amplification of reference gene primers was used by the study to estimate nucleated cell counts. Profiling relied on immunoSEQ multiplex PCR, and the TCRdb table lists in-frame clones only, not all of them. V, J and clone size are those of that table, while D and trimming were read from the DNA. The table shows approximately 120,000 clones, with around 89% occurring only once. This sequence originates from a man aged 45-65 years with acute or convalescent COVID-19. The chain links TRBV5-1 to TRBJ2-1, with D tentatively TRBD2 (5 bases). Specimen: peripheral blood. The CDR3 nucleotides read TGCGCCAGCAGCTTGGGCCCAGCGGCCAGCTCCTACAATGAGCAGTTCTTC. This gives the protein CASSLGPAASSYNEQFF.